One and the same sample provided the 7 T cell receptor beta chains below, sequenced in a study of OX40 agonist ivuxolimab in advanced cancers. The assay was immunoSEQ multiplex PCR, and TCRdb's table has in-frame clones only and misses some. The data contain tens of thousands of clones, roughly 90% of them singletons. The sample consisted of CD4+ or CD8+ T cells sorted from blood, taken in a trial of the OX40 agonist ivuxolimab. These receptors were obtained from an adult with an advanced solid tumor such as melanoma, head and neck, liver or kidney cancer.

The rearrangement uses TRBV7-9 and TRBJ2-1, with D perhaps TRBD1 or TRBD2 (5 bases each). The V gene's germline CDR1 is SEHNR and CDR2 FQNEAQ (reference sequence). Trimming pared 5 bases from V and 4 bases from J, leaving 18 bases between. This CDR3 has 16 amino acids. The CDR3 sequence: CASSLRDPDGYNEQFF. Here the CDR3 DNA reads TGTGCCAGCAGCCTCCGGGACCCCGATGGGTACAATGAGCAGTTCTTC.

The V call is TRBV6-5, the J call TRBJ1-5; D may be TRBD1 (6 bases). The CDR3 is made up of 15 amino acids. Trimming stripped 6 bases from V and 7 bases from J, with 19 bases between. CDR1 and CDR2 (germline): MNHEY, SVGAGI. The DNA of the CDR3 is TGTGCCAGCAGCCTAGCGGCGGGGGCGGGCCAGCCCCAGCATTTT. This codes for CASSLAAGAGQPQHF.

This chain uses TRBV5-1 with TRBJ2-7; 13 bases align to TRBD2. Germline V gene data show CDR1 as SGHRS and CDR2 as YFSETQ. Trimming at V came to 0 bases and at J to 2 bases, leaving 5 bases not matched to a gene. The CDR3 totals 17 residues. Here the CDR3 DNA reads TGCGCCAGCAGCTTGGGGACTAGCGGGAGCTTACCCTACGAGCAGTACTTC. Amino acids: CASSLGTSGSLPYEQYF.

CDR3 sequence (DNA): TGTGCCAGCAGCGTACAGGGTCTGGGCAATCAGCCCCAGCATTTT. Translated, it gives CASSVQGLGNQPQHF. V usage is TRBV5-4 and J usage is TRBJ1-5, with a tentative D call TRBD1 (6 bases). V dropped 4 bases and J dropped 2 bases, with 13 bases sitting between them. This CDR3 region has 15 residues. Germline loops: CDR1 SGHNT, CDR2 YYREEE (reference sequence).

This chain joins TRBV28 and TRBJ2-1; D may be TRBD2 (6 bases). Germline CDR1 and CDR2: MDHEN and SYDVKM. The CDR3 contains 14 residues. The ends were cut back, 3 bases at V and 4 bases at J, with 10 bases in the middle. Here the CDR3 reads CASSFFSGYNEQFF. The CDR3 DNA follows: TGTGCCAGCAGTTTCTTTAGCGGATACAATGAGCAGTTCTTC.

The chain has TRBV6-5 and TRBJ1-1; D unresolved. Germline CDR1 is MNHEY and CDR2 is SVGAGI. The CDR3 contains 13 residues. The germline V and J ends were trimmed by 2 bases and 4 bases, with 8 bases remaining between them. CDR3 residues: CASSYGQLTEAFF. The CDR3 DNA sequence: TGTGCCAGCAGTTACGGGCAGCTCACTGAAGCTTTCTTT.

The chain couples TRBV27 to TRBJ1-6; D gene ambiguous. Trimming pared 6 bases from V and 7 bases from J, leaving 13 bases between. Germline V gene sequence: CDR1 MNHEY, CDR2 SMNVEV (reference sequence). The CDR3 spans 14 residues. CDR3 amino acids: CASRSAESNSPLHF. The CDR3 region has the DNA TGTGCCAGCAGGTCCGCAGAGTCAAATTCACCCCTCCACTTT.